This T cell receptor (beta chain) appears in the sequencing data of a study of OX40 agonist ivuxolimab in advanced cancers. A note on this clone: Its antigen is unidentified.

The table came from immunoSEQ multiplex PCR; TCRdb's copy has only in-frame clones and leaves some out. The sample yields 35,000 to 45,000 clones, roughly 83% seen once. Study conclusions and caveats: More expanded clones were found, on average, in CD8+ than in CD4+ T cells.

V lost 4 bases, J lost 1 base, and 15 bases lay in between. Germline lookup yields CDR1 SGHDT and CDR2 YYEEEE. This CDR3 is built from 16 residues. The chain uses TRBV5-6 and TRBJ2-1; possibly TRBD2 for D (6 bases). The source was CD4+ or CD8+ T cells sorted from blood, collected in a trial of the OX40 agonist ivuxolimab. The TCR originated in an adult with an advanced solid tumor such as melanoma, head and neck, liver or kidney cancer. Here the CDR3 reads CASSPVGTYSYNEQFF. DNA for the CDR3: TGTGCCAGCAGCCCCGTCGGGACTTATTCCTACAATGAGCAGTTCTTC.